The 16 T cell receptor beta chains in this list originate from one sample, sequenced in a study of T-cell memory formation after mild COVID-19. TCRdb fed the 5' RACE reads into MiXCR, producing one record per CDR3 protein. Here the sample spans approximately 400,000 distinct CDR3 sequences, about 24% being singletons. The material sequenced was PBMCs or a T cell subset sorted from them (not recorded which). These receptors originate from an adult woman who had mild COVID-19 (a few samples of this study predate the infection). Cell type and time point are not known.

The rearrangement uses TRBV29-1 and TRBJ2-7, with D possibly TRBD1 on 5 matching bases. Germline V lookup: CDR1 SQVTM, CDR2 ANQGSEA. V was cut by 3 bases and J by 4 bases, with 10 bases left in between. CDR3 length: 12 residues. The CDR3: CSVDLGDYEQYF. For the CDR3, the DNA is TGCAGCGTTGATTTAGGGGATTACGAGCAGTACTTC.

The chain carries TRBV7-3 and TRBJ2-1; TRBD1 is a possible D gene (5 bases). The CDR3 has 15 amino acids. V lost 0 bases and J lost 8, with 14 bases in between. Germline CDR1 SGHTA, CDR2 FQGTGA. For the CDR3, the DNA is TGTGCCAGCAGCTTAACCCAGCAGGGTTACGATGAGCAGTTCTTC. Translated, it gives CASSLTQQGYDEQFF.

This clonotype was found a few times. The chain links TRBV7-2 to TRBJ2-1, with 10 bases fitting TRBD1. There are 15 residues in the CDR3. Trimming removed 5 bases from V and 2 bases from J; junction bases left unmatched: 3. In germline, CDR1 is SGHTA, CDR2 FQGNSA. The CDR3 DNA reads TGTGCCAGCAGCCGGGGACAGGGGCCCTACAATGAGCAGTTCTTC. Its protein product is CASSRGQGPYNEQFF.

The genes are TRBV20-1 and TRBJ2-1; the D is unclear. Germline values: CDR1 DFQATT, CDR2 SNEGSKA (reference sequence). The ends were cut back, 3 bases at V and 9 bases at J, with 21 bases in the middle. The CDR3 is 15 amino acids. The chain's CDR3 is CSASAKQLRPSEQFF. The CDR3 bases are TGCAGTGCTAGCGCGAAGCAGCTTAGACCTAGTGAGCAGTTCTTC.

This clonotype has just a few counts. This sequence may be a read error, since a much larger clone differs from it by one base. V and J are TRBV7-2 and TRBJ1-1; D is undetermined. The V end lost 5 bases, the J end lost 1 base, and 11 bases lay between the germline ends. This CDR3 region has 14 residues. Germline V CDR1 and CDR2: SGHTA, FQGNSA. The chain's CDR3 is CASSPWTGNTEAFF. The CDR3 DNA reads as TGTGCCAGCAGCCCCTGGACGGGGAACACTGAAGCTTTCTTT.

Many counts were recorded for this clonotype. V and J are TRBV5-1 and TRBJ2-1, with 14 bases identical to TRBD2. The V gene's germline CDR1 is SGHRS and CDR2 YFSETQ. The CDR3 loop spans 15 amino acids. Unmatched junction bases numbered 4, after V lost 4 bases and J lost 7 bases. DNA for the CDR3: TGCGCCAGCAGCGCGGGGACTAGCGGGAGTAATGAGCAGTTCTTC. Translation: CASSAGTSGSNEQFF.

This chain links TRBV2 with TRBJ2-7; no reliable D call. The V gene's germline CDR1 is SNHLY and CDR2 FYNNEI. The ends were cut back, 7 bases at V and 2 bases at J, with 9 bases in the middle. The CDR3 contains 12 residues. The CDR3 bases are TGTGCCAGCAACGACGGGCCCTACGAGCAGTACTTC. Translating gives CASNDGPYEQYF. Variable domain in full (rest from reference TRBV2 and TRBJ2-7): EPEVTQTPSHQVTQMGQEVILRCVPISNHLYFYWYRQILGQKVEFLVSFYNNEISEKSEIFDDQFSVERPDGSNFTLKIRSTKLEDSAMYFCASNDGPYEQYFGPGTRLTVT.

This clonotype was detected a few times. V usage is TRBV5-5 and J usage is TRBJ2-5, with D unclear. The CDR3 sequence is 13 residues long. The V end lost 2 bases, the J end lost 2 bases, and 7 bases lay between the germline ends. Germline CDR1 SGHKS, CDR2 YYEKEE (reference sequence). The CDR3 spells CASSFWGQETQYF. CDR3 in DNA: TGTGCCAGCAGCTTCTGGGGTCAAGAGACCCAGTACTTC. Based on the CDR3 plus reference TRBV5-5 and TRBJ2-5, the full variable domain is DAGVTQSPTHLIKTRGQQVTLRCSPISGHKSVSWYQQVLGQGPQFIFQYYEKEERGRGNFPDRFSARQFPNYSSELNVNALLLGDSALYLCASSFWGQETQYFGPGTRLLVL.

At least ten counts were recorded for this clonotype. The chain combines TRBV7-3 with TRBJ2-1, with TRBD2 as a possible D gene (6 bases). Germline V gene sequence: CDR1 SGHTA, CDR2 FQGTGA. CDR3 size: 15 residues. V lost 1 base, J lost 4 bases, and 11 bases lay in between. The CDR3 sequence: CASSLKVGLYNEQFF. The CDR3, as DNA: TGTGCCAGCAGCTTAAAAGTGGGACTGTACAATGAGCAGTTCTTC. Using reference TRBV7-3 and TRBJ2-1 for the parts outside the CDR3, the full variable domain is GAGVSQTPSNKVTEKGKYVELRCDPISGHTALYWYRQSLGQGPEFLIYFQGTGAADDSGLPNDRFFAVRPEGSVSTLKIQRTERGDSAVYLCASSLKVGLYNEQFFGPGTRLTVL.

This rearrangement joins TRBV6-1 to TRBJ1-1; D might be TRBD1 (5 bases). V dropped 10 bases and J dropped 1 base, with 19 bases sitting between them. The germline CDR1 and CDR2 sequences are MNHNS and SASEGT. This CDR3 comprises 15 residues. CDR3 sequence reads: CAILPPGGGNTEAFF. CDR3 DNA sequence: TGTGCCATCCTGCCCCCCGGGGGGGGGAACACTGAAGCTTTCTTT.

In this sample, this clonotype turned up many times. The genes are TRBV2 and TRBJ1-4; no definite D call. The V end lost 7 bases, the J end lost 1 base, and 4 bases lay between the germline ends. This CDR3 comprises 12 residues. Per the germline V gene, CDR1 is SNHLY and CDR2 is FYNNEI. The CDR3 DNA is TGTGCCAGCAAAGGAACTAATGAAAAACTGTTTTTT. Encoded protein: CASKGTNEKLFF.

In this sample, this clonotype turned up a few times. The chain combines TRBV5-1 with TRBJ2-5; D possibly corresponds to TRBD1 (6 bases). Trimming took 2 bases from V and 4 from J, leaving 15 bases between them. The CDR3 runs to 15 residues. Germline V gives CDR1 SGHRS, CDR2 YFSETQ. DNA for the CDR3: TGCGCCAGCAGCTTACCGGCTGGGGGCAGAGAGACCCAGTACTTC. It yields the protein CASSLPAGGRETQYF.

CDR3 region: CASSLHLGPSQPQHF. Here the CDR3 DNA reads TGTGCCAGCAGCCTACACCTGGGCCCCAGTCAGCCCCAGCATTTT. The gene calls are TRBV6-5 and TRBJ1-5; D is unresolved. V was shortened by 6 bases and J by 6 bases, with 18 bases between the two germline ends. Germline assignment: CDR1 MNHEY and CDR2 SVGAGI. The CDR3 totals 15 residues.

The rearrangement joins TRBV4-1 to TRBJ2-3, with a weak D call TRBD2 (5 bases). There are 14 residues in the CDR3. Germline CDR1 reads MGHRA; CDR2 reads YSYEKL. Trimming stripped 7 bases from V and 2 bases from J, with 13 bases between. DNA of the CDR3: TGCGCCAGCATGGAGGCAGGAATCACAGATACGCAGTATTTT. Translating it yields CASMEAGITDTQYF.

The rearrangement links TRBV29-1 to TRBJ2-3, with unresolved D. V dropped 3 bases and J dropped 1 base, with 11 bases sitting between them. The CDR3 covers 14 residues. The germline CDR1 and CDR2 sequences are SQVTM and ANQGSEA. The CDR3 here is CSVETLIGTDTQYF. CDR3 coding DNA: TGCAGCGTTGAGACCCTTATAGGCACAGATACGCAGTATTTT.

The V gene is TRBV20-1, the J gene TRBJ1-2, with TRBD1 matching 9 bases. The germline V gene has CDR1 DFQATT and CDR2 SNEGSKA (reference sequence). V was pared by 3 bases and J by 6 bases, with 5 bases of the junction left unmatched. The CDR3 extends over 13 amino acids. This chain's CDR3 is CSARPQGADGYTF. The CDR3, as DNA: TGCAGTGCTAGGCCACAGGGGGCAGATGGCTACACCTTC.